This T cell receptor beta chain comes out of a study of early T cells in non-severe SARS-CoV-2 infection. Study-level information: Unsorted whole-blood RNA was sequenced in bulk, leaving chains unpaired.

Researchers attached unique molecular identifiers to individual cDNA molecules. TCRdb re-called the 5' RACE reads with MiXCR, one entry per CDR3 protein. The sample includes over 50,000 distinct CDR3 sequences, around 8% of them seen just once. This clonotype was recorded many times. The antigen is unknown. Overall study results and limits: Anti-spike CD8 responses were favored by VDJdb matching, which missed private and CD4 specificities.

V lost 4 bases and J 7 bases, leaving 13 bases between the germline ends. This CDR3 contains 13 residues. This chain connects TRBV12-3 or TRBV12-4 to TRBJ1-2, with no clear D. Sequencing was performed on whole blood. This clonotype originated in an adult who was a healthcare worker with PCR-confirmed SARS-CoV-2 infection or an uninfected control (not recorded which). The CDR3 nucleotides read TGTGCCAGCAGTTCTTCAACCGGTGTTGGCTACACCTTC. The encoded protein is CASSSSTGVGYTF.